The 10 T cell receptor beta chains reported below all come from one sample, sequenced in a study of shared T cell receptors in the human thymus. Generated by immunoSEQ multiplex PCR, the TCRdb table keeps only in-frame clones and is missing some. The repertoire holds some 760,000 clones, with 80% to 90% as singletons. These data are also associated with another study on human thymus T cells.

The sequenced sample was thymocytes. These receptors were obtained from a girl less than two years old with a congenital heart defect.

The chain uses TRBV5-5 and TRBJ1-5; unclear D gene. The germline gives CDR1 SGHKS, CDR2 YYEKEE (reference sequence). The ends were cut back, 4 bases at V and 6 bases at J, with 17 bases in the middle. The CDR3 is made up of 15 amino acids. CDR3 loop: CASSRSMVAGQPQHF. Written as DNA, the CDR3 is TGTGCCAGCAGCCGCTCCATGGTGGCTGGTCAGCCCCAGCATTTT.

CDR3 protein: CASSSRLGQETQYF. DNA for the CDR3: TGTGCCAGCAGTTCGCGACTAGGCCAAGAGACCCAGTACTTC. The chain couples TRBV27 to TRBJ2-5; possible D gene TRBD2, 6 bases. CDR3 length: 14 amino acids. Germline lookup yields CDR1 MNHEY and CDR2 SMNVEV (reference sequence). V lost 4 bases and J lost 1, with 10 bases in between.

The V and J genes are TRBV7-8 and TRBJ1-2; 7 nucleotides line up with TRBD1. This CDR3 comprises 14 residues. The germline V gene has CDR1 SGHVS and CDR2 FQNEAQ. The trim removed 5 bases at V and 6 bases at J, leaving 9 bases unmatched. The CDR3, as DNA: TGTGCCAGCAGCGTAAGTCCGGGACAGAATGGCTACACCTTC. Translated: CASSVSPGQNGYTF.

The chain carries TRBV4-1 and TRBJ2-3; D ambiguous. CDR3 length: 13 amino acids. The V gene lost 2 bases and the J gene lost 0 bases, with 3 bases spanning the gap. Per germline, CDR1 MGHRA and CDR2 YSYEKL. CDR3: CASSQHSTDTQYF. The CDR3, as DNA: TGCGCCAGCAGCCAACATAGCACAGATACGCAGTATTTT.

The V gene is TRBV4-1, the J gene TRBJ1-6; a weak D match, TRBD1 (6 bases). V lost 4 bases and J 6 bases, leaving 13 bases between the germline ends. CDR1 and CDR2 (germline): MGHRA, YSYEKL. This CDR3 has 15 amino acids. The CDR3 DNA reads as TGCGCCAGCAGCCCCGGACAGCTCCTTAATTCACCCCTCCACTTT. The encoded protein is CASSPGQLLNSPLHF.

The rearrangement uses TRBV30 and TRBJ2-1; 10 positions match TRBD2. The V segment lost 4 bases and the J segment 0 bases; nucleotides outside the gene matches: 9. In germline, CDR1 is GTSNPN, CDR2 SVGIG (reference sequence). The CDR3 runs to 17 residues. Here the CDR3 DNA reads TGTGCCTGGACTAGCGGGGGCCCCTTCAGCTCCTACAATGAGCAGTTCTTC. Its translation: CAWTSGGPFSSYNEQFF.

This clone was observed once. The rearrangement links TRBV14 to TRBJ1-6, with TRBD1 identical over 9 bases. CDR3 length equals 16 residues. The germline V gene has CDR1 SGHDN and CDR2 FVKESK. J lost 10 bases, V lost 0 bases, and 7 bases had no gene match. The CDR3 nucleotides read TGTGCCAGCAGCCAAGATCGGGGACAGGGTTTCTCACCCCTCCACTTT. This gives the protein CASSQDRGQGFSPLHF.

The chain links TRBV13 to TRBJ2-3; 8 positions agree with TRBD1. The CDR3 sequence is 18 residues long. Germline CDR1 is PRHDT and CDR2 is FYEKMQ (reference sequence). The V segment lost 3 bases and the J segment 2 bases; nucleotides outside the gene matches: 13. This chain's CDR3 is CASSFQPGQDVSTDTQYF. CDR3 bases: TGTGCCAGCAGCTTCCAACCGGGACAGGATGTTTCCACAGATACGCAGTATTTT.

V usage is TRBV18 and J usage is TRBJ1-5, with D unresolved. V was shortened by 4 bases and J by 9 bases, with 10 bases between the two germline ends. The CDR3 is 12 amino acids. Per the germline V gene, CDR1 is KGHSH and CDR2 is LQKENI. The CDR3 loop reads CASSLDFGPQHF. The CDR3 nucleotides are TGTGCCAGCTCACTAGACTTTGGGCCCCAGCATTTT.

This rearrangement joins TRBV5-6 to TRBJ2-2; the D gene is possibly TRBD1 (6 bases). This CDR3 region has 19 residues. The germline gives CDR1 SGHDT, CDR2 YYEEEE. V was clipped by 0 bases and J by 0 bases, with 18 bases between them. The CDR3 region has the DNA TGTGCCAGCAGCTTGGAGGACCAGGGGAAACCATCGAACACCGGGGAGCTGTTTTTT. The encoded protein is CASSLEDQGKPSNTGELFF.